The rows below give T cell receptor beta chains drawn from one sample of a study of early T cells in non-severe SARS-CoV-2 infection. TCRdb called the 5' RACE reads again in MiXCR, with one record for every CDR3 protein. The repertoire holds around 50,000 distinct CDR3 sequences, around 10% seen once, with 8% to 10% in the top ten. The sample consisted of whole blood. These receptors all come from an adult who was a healthcare worker with PCR-confirmed SARS-CoV-2 infection or an uninfected control (not recorded which). CDR3s include the opening cysteine and the closing phenylalanine or tryptophan. The D gene is left open where the match is weak. The listing skips clone size in some rows; elsewhere it reads once, few, many or a size class.

clone size | J gene | V gene | D gene | CDR3 protein | CDR3 DNA
- | TRBJ2-1 | TRBV5-1 | TRBD2 | CASSLTPPSGYNEQFF | TGCGCCAGCAGCTTGACCCCGCCTAGCGGGTACAATGAGCAGTTCTTC
many | TRBJ1-3 | TRBV28 | - | CASSSAGTQGNTIYF | TGTGCCAGCAGCTCCGCCGGGACGCAGGGAAACACCATATATTTT
few | TRBJ2-2 | TRBV20-1 | - | CSATRQGRVGELFF | TGCAGTGCTACCCGACAGGGGAGGGTCGGGGAGCTGTTTTTT
- | TRBJ1-5 | TRBV19 | - | CASSAQDSNQPQHF | TGTGCCAGTAGTGCACAGGATAGCAATCAGCCCCAGCATTTT
few | TRBJ2-7 | TRBV18 | - | CASSWTDPSNEQYF | TGTGCCAGCTCATGGACGGATCCTAGTAACGAGCAGTACTTC
many | TRBJ1-1 | TRBV10-3 | - | CAISEFLGDTEAFF | TGTGCCATCAGTGAGTTCCTAGGGGACACTGAAGCTTTCTTT
- | TRBJ1-5 | TRBV28 | - | CASSRAGGKGQPQHF | TGTGCCAGCAGCCGTGCGGGGGGAAAGGGTCAGCCCCAGCATTTT
many | TRBJ2-7 | TRBV9 | TRBD1 | CASSVATGGQGHEQYF | TGTGCCAGCAGCGTAGCTACGGGGGGACAGGGGCACGAGCAGTACTTC
many | TRBJ2-3 | TRBV4-1 | TRBD1 | CASSLGQGARDTQYF | TGCGCCAGCAGCCTGGGACAGGGGGCGCGTGATACGCAGTATTTT
few | TRBJ1-2 | TRBV28 | - | CASSPDTLTDYGYTF | TGTGCCAGCAGCCCGGACACCCTGACCGACTATGGCTACACCTTC